This entry describes one T cell receptor beta chain. Its antigen is still unknown. This specimen belongs to a study of vaccination and CD4 T cells after COVID-19. The Oncomine TCR Beta short-read assay sequenced DNA from cultured CD4+ T cells. From the PCR reads, TCRdb called clonotypes with MiXCR, one entry per CDR3 protein. The profile shows some 12,000 distinct CDR3 sequences, approximately 46% of them singletons. Treatment here: 10-day PBMC culture with coronavirus spike peptide pools or control peptides (ViraFEST assay). The ViraFEST method relied on peptide pools to expand antigen-specific T cells, followed by TCR sequencing. Positive SARS-CoV-2 PCR tests in convalescent patients dated from March to December 2020, pre-Alpha, Beta and Delta. CDR1 is SGHVS, CDR2 FQNEAQ, per germline. The CDR3 is 13 residues long. The ends were cut back, 3 bases at V and 1 base at J, with 6 bases in the middle.

The source is a human donor who had recovered from COVID-19. What was sequenced was CD4+ T cells from blood, cultured in vitro. The chain recombines TRBV7-8 with TRBJ1-1; D is unresolved. CDR3 nucleotide sequence: TGTGCCAGCAGCTTTTCAGAGAACACTGAAGCTTTCTTT. Translated, it gives CASSFSENTEAFF.